These T cell receptor beta chains were read from a single sample in a study of spatial heterogeneity in lung cancer. TCRdb independently ran MiXCR on the 5' RACE reads; one entry per CDR3 protein. Here the sample spans about 85,000 distinct CDR3 sequences, 15% to 25% being singletons. The sample here was PBMCs, taken at surgery. The receptors come from a male donor with early-stage non-small cell lung cancer. Both conserved end residues are part of each CDR3. The order of the fields is clone size, V gene, D gene, J gene, CDR3 DNA, CDR3 protein. A D gene is named only where the DNA matches it firmly. Part of the rows lack a size; the others show once, few, many or a class for expanded clones.

few	TRBV2	TRBD1	TRBJ2-7	TGTGCCAGCAGTAAACCCGGGACAGGGGAATACGAGCAGTACTTC	CASSKPGTGEYEQYF
many	TRBV18	-	TRBJ1-5	TGTGCCAGCTCACCAGGGGGAGGGAGCAATCAGCCCCAGCATTTT	CASSPGGGSNQPQHF
-	TRBV28	-	TRBJ2-5	TGTGCCAGCAGTTTCAGTGGGGTCAGGAGGACCCAGTACTTC	CASSFSGVRRTQYF
many	TRBV10-3	TRBD1	TRBJ1-1	TGTGCCATCAGGCCGGGACAGGGTCTCACTGAAGCTTTCTTT	CAIRPGQGLTEAFF
few	TRBV6-6	TRBD1	TRBJ1-1	TGTGCCAGCAGTTTCCAAACAGGGGGCACTGAAGCTTTCTTT	CASSFQTGGTEAFF
-	TRBV7-3	TRBD2	TRBJ2-2	TGTGCCAGCGCACGGGGGGCGAACACCGGGGAGCTGTTTTTT	CASARGANTGELFF
-	TRBV5-1	-	TRBJ2-1	TGCGCCAGCAGCTTGGTAGAGCGAAGGAACAATGTTGAGCAGTTCTTC	CASSLVERRNNVEQFF
-	TRBV6-2/TRBV6-3	-	TRBJ2-5	TGTGCCAGCAGTTACCGACAGTACCAAGAGACCCAGTACTTC	CASSYRQYQETQYF
many	TRBV28	-	TRBJ2-1	TGTGCCAGCAGTTTTACCTACCGTAACTCCTACAATGAGCAGTTCTTC	CASSFTYRNSYNEQFF
-	TRBV5-1	-	TRBJ2-3	TGCGCCAGCAGACTCCACAGTCCCGGCGATACGCAGTATTTT	CASRLHSPGDTQYF
few	TRBV6-2/TRBV6-3	TRBD1	TRBJ1-1	TGTGCCAGCAGTTTCTATCTCGGGACAGGCCGGTCCATGAACACTGAAGCTTTCTTT	CASSFYLGTGRSMNTEAFF
few	TRBV9	-	TRBJ2-7	TGTGCCAGCAGCGTGACAGACTCCTACGAGCAGTACTTC	CASSVTDSYEQYF
many	TRBV11-2	-	TRBJ2-7	TGTGCCAGCAGCTCCTCTAGCGTCTCCTACGAGCAGTACTTC	CASSSSSVSYEQYF
-	TRBV11-2	TRBD1	TRBJ2-5	TGTGCCAGCAGCTTAGACCGACAGGGGGTGAGAGAGACCCAGTACTTC	CASSLDRQGVRETQYF
many	TRBV5-1	TRBD2	TRBJ2-2	TGCGCCAGCAGCCCCCTCACTAGCGGGGGGACCCCGAACACCGGGGAGCTGTTTTTT	CASSPLTSGGTPNTGELFF
-	TRBV20-1	-	TRBJ1-4	TGCAGTGCTAGCCTCCTACGGGAAAAACTGTTTTTT	CSASLLREKLFF
-	TRBV23-1	-	TRBJ2-7	TGCGCCAGCAGTCAGAACGGAACCTACGAGCAGTACTTC	CASSQNGTYEQYF
few	TRBV5-6	TRBD2	TRBJ2-7	TGTGCCAGCAGCCTTTCGCTAGGACTAGCGGGAGAAGGTGAGCAGTACTTC	CASSLSLGLAGEGEQYF
few	TRBV7-6	-	TRBJ1-1	TGTGCCAGCAGCTTAGCAGCGGGGGGTTACACTGAAGCTTTCTTT	CASSLAAGGYTEAFF
few	TRBV20-1	-	TRBJ1-1	TGCAGTGCCAGTGGTACACTGAACACTGAAGCTTTCTTT	CSASGTLNTEAFF
-	TRBV6-1	-	TRBJ1-1	TGTGCCAGCAGTGAAACTGTCGGGACTGAAGCTTTCTTT	CASSETVGTEAFF
-	TRBV12-3/TRBV12-4	TRBD1	TRBJ2-6	TGTGCCAGCAGTCCAGGGGGAGGGGCCAACGTCCTGACTTTC	CASSPGGGANVLTF
few	TRBV11-1	TRBD1	TRBJ2-3	TGTGCCAGCGGGACAGACAACACAGATACGCAGTATTTT	CASGTDNTDTQYF
-	TRBV6-6	TRBD1	TRBJ2-5	TGTGCCAGCAGTTACGGGACAGTCCAAGAGACCCAGTACTTC	CASSYGTVQETQYF
-	TRBV6-5	-	TRBJ2-1	TGTGCCAGCAGTCCCCTGGGGGGGGCTCCCTCCTACAATGAGCAGTTCTTC	CASSPLGGAPSYNEQFF
-	TRBV7-2	-	TRBJ2-1	TGTGCCAGCAGCCAACTTAAAAATGAGCAGTTCTTC	CASSQLKNEQFF
few	TRBV29-1	TRBD1	TRBJ1-1	TGCAGCGTTAGCCGGGACAGGGTAAGCAACACTGAAGCTTTCTTT	CSVSRDRVSNTEAFF
large	TRBV20-1	-	TRBJ2-7	TGCAGTGCTAGAGAGTGGAGTTCCTACGAGCAGTACTTC	CSAREWSSYEQYF
many	TRBV18	TRBD1	TRBJ1-1	TGTGCCAGCTCACCGTACCGGGACAGCACTGAAGCTTTCTTT	CASSPYRDSTEAFF
-	TRBV27	TRBD1	TRBJ1-1	TGTGCCAGCAGTTTAGGGACAGCGCAGAACACTGAAGCTTTCTTT	CASSLGTAQNTEAFF
many	TRBV27	TRBD2	TRBJ2-1	TGTGCCAGCACCTCTAGCGGGGGGGCAGGGTATGAGCAGTTCTTC	CASTSSGGAGYEQFF